Listed here are 9 T cell receptor beta chains from one sample, sequenced in a study of post-analysis software for immune sequencing data. Unique molecular identifiers were present in the TCR beta cDNA libraries. TCRdb processed the PCR reads anew with MiXCR; each CDR3 protein has one entry. The sample lists roughly 650,000 distinct CDR3 sequences, more than 50% occurring once. General study points: TRBV5-6, TRBV5-1 and TRBV20-1 belonged to a set of a few TRBV segments that were more frequent in patients than controls.

Their antigens are not known. Sequencing was carried out using blood. The receptors derive from a girl aged 2 to 10 with multiple sclerosis.

This sequence joins TRBV2 and TRBJ2-7, with TRBD2 matching over 8 bases. This CDR3 region has 13 residues. CDR1 is SNHLY and CDR2 is FYNNEI in the germline V gene. J gave up 4 bases and V 8 bases, and 7 bases lay outside the gene matches. The CDR3 DNA follows: TGTGCCAGCGGTAGCGGGATGCGTTACGAGCAGTACTTC. Translated, it gives CASGSGMRYEQYF. Using reference TRBV2 and TRBJ2-7 for the parts outside the CDR3, the full variable domain is EPEVTQTPSHQVTQMGQEVILRCVPISNHLYFYWYRQILGQKVEFLVSFYNNEISEKSEIFDDQFSVERPDGSNFTLKIRSTKLEDSAMYFCASGSGMRYEQYFGPGTRLTVT.

V usage is TRBV20-1 and J usage is TRBJ2-1; 7 positions agree with TRBD2. After removal of 6 bases from V and 2 bases from J, the junction contained 10 bases not matched to a gene. Germline V gene data show CDR1 as DFQATT and CDR2 as SNEGSKA (reference sequence). The CDR3 is made up of 15 amino acids. CDR3 in amino acids: CSAGSLAETYNEQFF. The DNA for the CDR3 is TGCAGTGCCGGATCCCTAGCGGAAACCTACAATGAGCAGTTCTTC.

The chain employs TRBV5-1 and TRBJ2-5; the D gene is possibly TRBD2 (5 bases). Germline V gives CDR1 SGHRS, CDR2 YFSETQ. The CDR3 is made up of 15 amino acids. V was clipped by 0 bases and J by 4 bases, with 13 bases between them. The CDR3 nucleotides are TGCGCCAGCAGCTTGGTCCCACTAGACGGAGAGACCCAGTACTTC. Translating it yields CASSLVPLDGETQYF.

J is TRBJ2-5 and V is TRBV3-1, with 9 nucleotides matching TRBD2. The CDR3 extends over 16 amino acids. Germline trimming cut 5 bases from V and 0 bases from J; bases unmatched to any gene: 7. The germline gives CDR1 LGHDT, CDR2 YNNKEL (reference sequence). CDR3 loop: CASSSLAGPYQETQYF. In DNA, the CDR3 is TGTGCCAGCAGCTCCCTAGCGGGACCGTACCAAGAGACCCAGTACTTC.

The chain is built from TRBV10-2 and TRBJ1-2, with D maybe TRBD1 (6 bases). The V end lost 8 bases, the J end lost 4 bases, and 14 bases lay between the germline ends. CDR3 length: 13 residues. Germline values: CDR1 WSHSY, CDR2 SAAADI. The CDR3 nucleotides are TGCGCCAGCGGAAAAGGGGGTTCCTATGGCTACACCTTC. This translates into CASGKGGSYGYTF.

The CDR3 nucleotides are TGCGCCAGCAGCCAAGCACCAACCGGGACTAGCGGGGGTAGCTCCTACAATGAGCAGTTCTTC. Amino acid sequence: CASSQAPTGTSGGSSYNEQFF. This rearrangement joins TRBV4-3 to TRBJ2-1, with TRBD2 matching over 14 bases. CDR1 is LGHNA, CDR2 YSLEER, per germline. The V segment lost 1 base and the J segment 0 bases; nucleotides outside the gene matches: 11. The CDR3 has 21 amino acids.

This chain uses TRBV5-1 with TRBJ1-1, with 9 bases fitting TRBD1. V gave up 0 bases and J gave up 0 bases; unmatched junction bases: 9. The CDR3 is made up of 18 amino acids. Per germline, CDR1 SGHRS and CDR2 YFSETQ. The CDR3 reads CASSLEKWDRVMNTEAFF. The CDR3 region has the DNA TGCGCCAGCAGCTTGGAAAAGTGGGACAGGGTAATGAACACTGAAGCTTTCTTT. Complete variable domain (other parts from reference TRBV5-1 and TRBJ1-1): KAGVTQTPRYLIKTRGQQVTLSCSPISGHRSVSWYQQTPGQGLQFLFEYFSETQRNKGNFPGRFSGRQFSNSRSEMNVSTLELGDSALYLCASSLEKWDRVMNTEAFFGQGTRLTVV.

The rearrangement joins TRBV20-1 to TRBJ2-1; 8 bases align to TRBD2. This CDR3 region has 14 residues. V gave up 3 bases and J gave up 8 bases; unmatched junction bases: 9. The germline gives CDR1 DFQATT, CDR2 SNEGSKA (reference sequence). The CDR3 loop reads CSASGRAYEDEQFF. The CDR3 region has the DNA TGCAGTGCTAGCGGGAGGGCCTATGAAGATGAGCAGTTCTTC.

The rearrangement links TRBV11-2 to TRBJ1-2; TRBD1 might be the D (6 bases). Per the germline V gene, CDR1 is SGHAT and CDR2 is FQNNGV. The V end lost 1 base, the J end lost 2 bases, and 14 bases lay between the germline ends. This CDR3 spans 16 amino acids. The CDR3 spells CASSLVRGSGNYGYTF. CDR3 DNA sequence: TGTGCCAGCAGCTTAGTCAGGGGCTCGGGCAACTATGGCTACACCTTC.